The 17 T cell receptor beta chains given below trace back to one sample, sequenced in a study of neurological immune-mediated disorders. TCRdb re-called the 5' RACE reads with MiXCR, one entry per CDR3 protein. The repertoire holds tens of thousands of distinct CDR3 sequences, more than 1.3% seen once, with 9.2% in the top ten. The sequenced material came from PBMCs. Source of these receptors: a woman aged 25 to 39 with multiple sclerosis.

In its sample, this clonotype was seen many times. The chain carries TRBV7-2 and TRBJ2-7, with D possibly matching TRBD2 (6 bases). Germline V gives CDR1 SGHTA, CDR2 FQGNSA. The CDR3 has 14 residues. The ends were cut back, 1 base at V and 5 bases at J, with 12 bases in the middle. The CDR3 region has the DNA TGTGCCAGCAGCTTAGGTCAGCGGGTTGACGAGCAGTACTTC. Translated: CASSLGQRVDEQYF.

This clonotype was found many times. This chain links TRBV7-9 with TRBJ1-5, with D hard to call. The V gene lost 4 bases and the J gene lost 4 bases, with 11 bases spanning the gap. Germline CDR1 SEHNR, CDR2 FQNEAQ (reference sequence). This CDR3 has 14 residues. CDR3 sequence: CASSSRTVNQPQHF. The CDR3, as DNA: TGTGCCAGCAGCTCCAGGACGGTGAATCAGCCCCAGCATTTT.

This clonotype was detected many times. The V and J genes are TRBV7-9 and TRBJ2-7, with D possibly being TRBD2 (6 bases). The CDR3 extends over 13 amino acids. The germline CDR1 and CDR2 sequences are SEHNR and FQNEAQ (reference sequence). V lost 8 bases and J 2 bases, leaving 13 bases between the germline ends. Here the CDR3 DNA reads TGTGCCAGCGCGCCGGACTACCCCTACGAGCAGTACTTC. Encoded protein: CASAPDYPYEQYF.

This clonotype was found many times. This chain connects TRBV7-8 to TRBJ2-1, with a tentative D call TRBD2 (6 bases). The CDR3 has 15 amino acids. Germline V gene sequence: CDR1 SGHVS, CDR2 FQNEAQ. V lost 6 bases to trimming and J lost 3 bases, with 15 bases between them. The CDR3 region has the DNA TGTGCCAGCAGGCCCTCGGGGGAGCTCTACAATGAGCAGTTCTTC. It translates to CASRPSGELYNEQFF.

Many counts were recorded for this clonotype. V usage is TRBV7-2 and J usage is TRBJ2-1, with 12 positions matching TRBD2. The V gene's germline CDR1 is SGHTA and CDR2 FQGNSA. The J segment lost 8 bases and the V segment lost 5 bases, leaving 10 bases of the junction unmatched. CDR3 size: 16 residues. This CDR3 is CASSQQGLAGSHEQFF. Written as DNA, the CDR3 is TGTGCCAGCAGCCAACAAGGACTAGCGGGGTCACATGAGCAGTTCTTC.

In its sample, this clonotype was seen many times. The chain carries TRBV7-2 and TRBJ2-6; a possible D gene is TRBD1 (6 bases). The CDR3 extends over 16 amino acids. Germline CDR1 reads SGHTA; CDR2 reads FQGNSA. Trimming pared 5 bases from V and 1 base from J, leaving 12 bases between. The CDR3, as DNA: TGTGCCAGCAGCCCCCAAGGGGGTTCTGGGGCCAACGTCCTGACTTTC. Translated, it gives CASSPQGGSGANVLTF.

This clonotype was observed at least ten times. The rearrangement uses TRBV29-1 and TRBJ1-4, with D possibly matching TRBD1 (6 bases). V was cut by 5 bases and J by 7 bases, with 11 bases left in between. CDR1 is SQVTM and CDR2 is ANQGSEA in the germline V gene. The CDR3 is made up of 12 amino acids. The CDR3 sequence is CSVKGGSEKLFF. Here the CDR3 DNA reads TGCAGCGTTAAAGGGGGTAGTGAAAAACTGTTTTTT.

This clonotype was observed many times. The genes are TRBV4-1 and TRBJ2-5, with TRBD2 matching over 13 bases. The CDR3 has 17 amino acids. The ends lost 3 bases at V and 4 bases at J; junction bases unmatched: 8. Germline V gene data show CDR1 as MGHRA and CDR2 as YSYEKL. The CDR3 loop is CASSQTSGGPFRETQYF. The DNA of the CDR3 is TGCGCCAGCAGCCAGACTAGCGGGGGGCCGTTCCGAGAGACCCAGTACTTC.

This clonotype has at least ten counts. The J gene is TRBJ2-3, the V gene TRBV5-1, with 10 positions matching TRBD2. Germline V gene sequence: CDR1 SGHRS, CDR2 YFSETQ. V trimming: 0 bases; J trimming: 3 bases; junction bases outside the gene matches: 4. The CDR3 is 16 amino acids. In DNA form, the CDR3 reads TGCGCCAGCAGCTTGGATCTTAGCGGGGGGACAGATACGCAGTATTTT. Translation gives CASSLDLSGGTDTQYF.

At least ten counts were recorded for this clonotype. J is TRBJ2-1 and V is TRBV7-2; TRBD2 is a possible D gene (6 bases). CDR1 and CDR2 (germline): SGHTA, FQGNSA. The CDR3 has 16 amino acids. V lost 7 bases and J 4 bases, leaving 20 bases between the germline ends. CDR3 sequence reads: CASTGEVRGRYNEQFF. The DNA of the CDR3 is TGTGCCAGCACCGGGGAGGTCCGGGGGAGATACAATGAGCAGTTCTTC.

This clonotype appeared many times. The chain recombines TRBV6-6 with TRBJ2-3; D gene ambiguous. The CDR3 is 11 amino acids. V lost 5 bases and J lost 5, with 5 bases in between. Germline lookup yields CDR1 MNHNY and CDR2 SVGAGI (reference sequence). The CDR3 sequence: CASSPLDTQYF. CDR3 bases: TGTGCCAGCAGTCCACTAGATACGCAGTATTTT.

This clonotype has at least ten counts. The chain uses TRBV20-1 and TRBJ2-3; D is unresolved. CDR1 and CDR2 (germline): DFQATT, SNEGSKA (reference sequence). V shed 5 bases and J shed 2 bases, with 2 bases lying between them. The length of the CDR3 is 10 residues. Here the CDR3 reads CSAPTDTQYF. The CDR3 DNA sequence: TGCAGTGCTCCCACAGATACGCAGTATTTT.

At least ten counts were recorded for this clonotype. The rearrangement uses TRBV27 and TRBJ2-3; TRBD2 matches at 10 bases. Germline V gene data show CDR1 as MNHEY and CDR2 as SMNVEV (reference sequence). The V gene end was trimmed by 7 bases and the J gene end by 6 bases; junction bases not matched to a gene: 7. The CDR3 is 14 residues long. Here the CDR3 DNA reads TGTGCCAGCACCAGCGGGGGGGCCCCGGATACGCAGTATTTT. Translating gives CASTSGGAPDTQYF.

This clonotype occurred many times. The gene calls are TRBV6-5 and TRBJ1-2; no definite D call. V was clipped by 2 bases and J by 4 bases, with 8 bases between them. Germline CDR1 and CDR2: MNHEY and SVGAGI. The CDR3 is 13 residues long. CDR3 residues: CASSYVRSYGYTF. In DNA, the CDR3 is TGTGCCAGCAGTTACGTCAGAAGCTATGGCTACACCTTC.

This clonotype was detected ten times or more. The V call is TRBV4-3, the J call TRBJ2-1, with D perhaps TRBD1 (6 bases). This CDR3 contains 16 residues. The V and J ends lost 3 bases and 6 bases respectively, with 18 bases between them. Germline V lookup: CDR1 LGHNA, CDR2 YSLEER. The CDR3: CASSHAAGGIGNEQFF. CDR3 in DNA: TGCGCCAGCAGCCACGCGGCTGGGGGCATTGGCAATGAGCAGTTCTTC.

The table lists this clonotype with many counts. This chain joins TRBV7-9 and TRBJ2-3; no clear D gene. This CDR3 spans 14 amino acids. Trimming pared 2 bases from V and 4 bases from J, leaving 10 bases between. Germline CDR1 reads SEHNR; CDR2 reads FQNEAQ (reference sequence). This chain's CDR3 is CASSLSPPADTQYF. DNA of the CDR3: TGTGCCAGCAGCTTAAGTCCTCCGGCAGATACGCAGTATTTT.

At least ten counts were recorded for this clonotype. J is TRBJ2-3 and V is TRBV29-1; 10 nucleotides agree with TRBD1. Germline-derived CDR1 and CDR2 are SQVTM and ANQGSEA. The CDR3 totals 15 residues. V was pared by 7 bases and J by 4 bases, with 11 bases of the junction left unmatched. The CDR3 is CSGAGDRGSADTQYF. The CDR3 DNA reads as TGCAGCGGGGCCGGGGACAGGGGTTCCGCAGATACGCAGTATTTT.